This T cell receptor (beta chain) is drawn from a study of OX40 agonist ivuxolimab in advanced cancers. With 0 bases removed from V and 9 bases from J, the gap between germline ends came to 13 bases. The CDR3 consists of 14 residues. Germline CDR1 is SGDLS and CDR2 is YYNGEE. Libraries were prepared by immunoSEQ multiplex PCR; TCRdb keeps only in-frame clonotypes and omits some of them. Of some 9,000 clones in the sample, 89% were seen once. The investigators sampled blood at baseline, at cycle 4 day 1, and at cycle 7 day 1. The gene calls are TRBV9 and TRBJ2-1, with a tentative D call TRBD2 (6 bases). This receptor was identified in an adult with an advanced solid tumor such as melanoma, head and neck, liver or kidney cancer. The source material was CD4+ or CD8+ T cells sorted from blood, sampled in a trial of the OX40 agonist ivuxolimab. CDR3 residues: CASSVGGLTSEQFF. Here the CDR3 DNA reads TGTGCCAGCAGCGTAGGAGGACTAACAAGTGAGCAGTTCTTC.